This T cell receptor (beta chain) originates from a study of cytomegalovirus exposure and HLA in healthy donors. PCR primers comprised 60 Vbeta and 13 Jbeta primers. Profiling relied on immunoSEQ multiplex PCR, and the TCRdb table lists in-frame clones only, not all of them. The table records roughly 140,000 clones, roughly 77% of them present only once. Details on this clone: Its cognate antigen is unknown.

The CDR3 sequence is 14 residues long. Germline CDR1 is SGHRS and CDR2 is YFSETQ. Trimming at V came to 4 bases and at J to 2 bases, leaving 5 bases not matched to a gene. Broader study findings: In a later analysis, TCR beta V- and J-gene trimming showed a link to a missense DCLRE1C variant. The majority of TCR sequences were rare, yet some public TCRs appeared in many donors.

Sequencing was performed on PBMCs. This TCR derives from a man younger than 45 in good health and CMV-seronegative. The chain employs TRBV5-1 and TRBJ2-5; TRBD1 matches 7 bases. In DNA, the CDR3 is TGCGCCAGCAGCAGACAGGGAGCGCAAGAGACCCAGTACTTC. This encodes CASSRQGAQETQYF.